Here is one T cell receptor (beta chain) with its context. This record belongs to a study of regulatory and conventional T cells in RAG deficiency. Genomic DNA came from blood conventional CD4+ T cells gated CD25-low CD127-high. Profiled with immunoSEQ multiplex PCR; TCRdb holds only in-frame clones, not every one. The sample holds more than 40,000 clones; 85% to 90% are singletons and the top ten take roughly 0.51%. Germline CDR1 PRHDT, CDR2 FYEKMQ (reference sequence). The CDR3 contains 13 residues. V trimming: 8 bases; J trimming: 4 bases; junction bases outside the gene matches: 7. The sample also formed part of further work on regulatory T cells. As that study records: The PCR used 52 TRBV and 13 TRBJ primers. Skewed V and J usage and few unique V-J pairs marked patient repertoires, most in Tregs.

The J gene is TRBJ2-7, the V gene TRBV13; 8 nucleotides match TRBD1. The sequencing sample was made of CD4+ effector T cells sorted from blood. This receptor was identified in a human donor in good health. CDR3 amino acids: CASRRQGAYEQYF. The DNA for the CDR3 is TGTGCCAGCCGGAGGCAGGGGGCATACGAGCAGTACTTC.